This T cell receptor (beta chain) is drawn from a study of molecular identifiers for immune sequencing clone quantification. The use of previously described methods and listed TCR primers produced the bulk TCR libraries. One entry per CDR3 protein results from TCRdb running MiXCR on the PCR reads. In the table there are over 600,000 distinct CDR3 sequences, roughly 21% of which are singletons. CDR1 is SNHLY, CDR2 FYNNEI, per germline. V was pared by 5 bases and J by 6 bases, with 7 bases between. CDR3 length equals 11 residues. CD8+CD4-CCR7+CD45RA+ sorting gave the naive CD8 T cells. This clonotype appeared many times.

V gene TRBV2 combines with J gene TRBJ1-1; D is ambiguous. This sequence was found in a human donor in good health. Some libraries in this study had Jurkat cell RNA spiked in. Sequencing input: naive CD8+ T cells from blood, with Jurkat cell RNA spiked in. Subset defined: FACS-sorted CD8+CD4-CCR7+CD45RA+ naive T cells. The CDR3 DNA reads as TGTGCCAGCAGTTCAGGCCCTGAAGCTTTCTTT. Protein sequence: CASSSGPEAFF.